This T cell receptor (beta chain) was captured in a study of metastatic and nonmetastatic thyroid tumors (dated by TCRdb to 2020 to 2022). Looking at the study overall: Repertoires from peripheral blood and from tumor or nodule tissue samples of malignant and benign thyroid patients were compared.

General study outcomes and caveats: TCR beta diversity was reported as significantly higher in malignant tumors than in benign nodules, in both blood and tumor samples.

No patient had received any treatment before thyroid surgery. The study retrospectively analysed patient clinical samples collected from the early 2010s to the late 2010s using T-cell receptor beta sequencing. The library was produced with PCR. The sample was run on an Illumina HiSeq 4000. The TCR beta-chain CDR3 region of each patient was profiled by high-throughput sequencing. The paper's processing steps were these. Drawing on CDR3 differences between clinicopathological groups, the researchers built a classifier meant to tell apart patients with distant-metastatic papillary thyroid cancer. The Shannon index was used to assess repertoire diversity, and the Morisita-Horn index was used to assess tumor-blood repertoire similarity. TCRdb trimmed public reads at Q25 via fastp, called clones via MiXCR and kept in-frame beta chains. The V and J calls here are based on TCRdb, not the publication. This sample lists tens of thousands of clones; 18% were detected once. The ten largest clones represent more than 9% of the sample.

This clone was detected many times. The clone's antigen remains unknown. No clone much larger than this one lies a single base away; base qualities are absent. In the same sample, other DNA sequences code for this CDR3. The CDR3 runs 17 residues from the cysteine to the phenylalanine. The DNA shown is the 51-base CDR3, in frame from base 1. Trimming leaves V shorter by 2 bases and J shorter by 7 bases, with the junction holding 12 bases beyond the gene matches. CDR1 and CDR2 are drawn from the germline V gene (reference sequence): MNHEY, SMNVEV. Sequencing was performed on blood. The receptor chain draws on TRBV27 and TRBJ1-4; the junction holds 8 bases that match TRBD1. The clonotype originates from a female donor with papillary thyroid cancer or a benign thyroid nodule (not recorded which). Some clones in this sample may be carry-over from other donors' samples. The DNA reads as follows: TGTGCCAGCAGTTTAAGGCGGACAGGGTGGGAGCCTGAAAAACTGTTTTTT. Translated, this gives CASSLRRTGWEPEKLFF. This CDR3, with the reference TRBV27 and TRBJ1-4 proteins standing in past its ends, gives the full variable domain EAQVTQNPRYLITVTGKKLTVTCSQNMNHEYMSWYRQDPGLGLRQIYYSMNVEVTDKGDVPEGYKVSRKEKRNFPLILESPSPNQTSLYFCASSLRRTGWEPEKLFFGSGTQLSVL.